This T cell receptor (beta chain) was captured by sequencing in a study of cytomegalovirus exposure and HLA in healthy donors (dated by TCRdb to 2016 to 2017). Regarding the research as a whole: In an earlier analysis of some 610 of the donors, around 290 Gb of sequence data and 90 million to 130 million unique TCR beta sequences from roughly 180 million T cells were reported. HLA typing covered class I and class II loci at four-digit resolution. A later genetic analysis used genome-wide SNP genotypes for 398 of the 666 donors, treating that subset as a discovery cohort. Four to six DR-DQ haplotypes were handled as single units for association and clustering, since linkage in the cohort was strong. The number of donors typed differed by locus, with about 620-630 for A, B, C, DRB1 and DQB1, approximately 500 for DQA1, 606 for DPA1, and 472 for DPB1. The aim of the study was to test whether cataloging public T cell receptors could identify signatures of past pathogen exposure. To decide whether each TCR beta V gene segment behaved as functional or pseudogenic, an earlier analysis of some 600 of the donors relied on high-throughput TCR beta sequencing. Donor age, sex, ethnicity and CMV serostatus were collected together with the repertoire data. Every discovery cohort repertoire had been produced on one sequencing platform. Rather than using new phenotypic data, the later analysis identified candidate immune exposures from TCR beta sequences and from how often those sequences occurred across donors. Using immunosequencing, the study profiled T cell repertoires from approximately 700 subjects and related those repertoires to cytomegalovirus serostatus. The genetic ancestry cluster associated with self-reported Caucasian donors included 81% of the roughly 380 genotyped donors. An early release that covered several hundred HLA-typed donors contained approximately 300 gigabases of sequencing data and around 80 million unique TCR sequences. In addition to the first cohort of 666 subjects, a separate validation cohort of approximately 120 different subjects was used. To study patterns of TCR occurrence, a later analysis re-analyzed previously published TCR beta repertoires from 500 to 850 donors and added high-resolution HLA genotyping. The study combined high-throughput TCR immunosequencing, statistical association of individual TCRs with disease status, and machine learning to predict cytomegalovirus infection status. On average, 235,054 unique TCR beta nucleotide sequences were sequenced per donor among more than 350 genotyped donors of the cohort, with roughly 19% of those sequences being non-productive. On the study overall, not on this receptor specifically: In a later genetic analysis, fewer N-insertions in productive TCRs were reported among donors in an Asian-associated ancestry cluster than the approximately 630-donor mean. A further reported finding was that TCR beta sequences accurately predicted the HLA-A and HLA-B alleles for most subjects in the first cohort. CMV serostatus was the only immune exposure information available for the cohort. Because HLA typing was unavailable for some donors at each locus, only the typed subset was used in association tests. According to the authors, the approach could potentially be generalized to other disease states and immunological phenotypes. Broadly in line with IMGT annotations, most TCR beta V segments showed up in productive rearrangements about 90% or about 30% of the time in an earlier analysis of a few hundred of the donors. According to a later analysis, TCR association rates differed among HLA loci, with DRB1 alleles showing the most associated TCRs and HLA-C alleles showing the fewest. The study listed approximately 150 TCR beta chains as associated with cytomegalovirus. An association between a missense DCLRE1C variant and V-gene and J-gene trimming of TCR beta chains was found in a later genetic analysis and replicated in an independent cohort. In this cohort, only TCR beta chains were sequenced, and detectable features were limited by the absence of alpha or paired-chain data. A group of highly shared sequence variants was considered likely to be a technical artifact of the sequencing pipeline. When HLA alleles, especially DR and DQ, strongly co-occurred, attributing TCR associations to individual alleles was difficult. Because counts were too low, seventeen rarely observed V segments, including chromosome 9 orphons, were excluded from the earlier analysis of several hundred of the donors. Presence/absence analyses assumed roughly uniform sequencing depth across donors, an assumption that may not hold. Cytomegalovirus status was reported to be diagnosed by the classifier with high specificity and sensitivity in both the original and validation cohorts. According to a later analysis, parvovirus B19, influenza, CMV and Epstein-Barr virus appeared linked to several top co-occurrence clusters. Because the 87-base-pair reads could not distinguish some IMGT-functional V segments, including TRBV6-2 and TRBV6-3, those segments were excluded. A later analysis found that HLA-associated TCR beta chains were more clonally expanded and had lower generation probabilities than equally common non-associated chains. Across donors, most TCR sequences were observed very rarely, whereas some public TCRs were present in many individuals. According to a later analysis, most CMV-associated TCR beta chains appeared to be HLA-restricted, and the HLA associations seemed to be driven largely by CMV exposure. In vitro tests confirmed that a few of the cytomegalovirus-associated TCR beta chains recognize cytomegalovirus antigens. Correlated functional status among segregating V segments might reflect linkage disequilibrium, but an unknown experimental factor could not be ruled out. At a false discovery rate of 0.05, a later analysis linked 15,000 to 20,000 TCR beta sequences to specific HLA alleles.

A word on this clone: No antigen is known for it. Per-base quality was not reported, and no clone a single base away is much larger than it.

The cohort comprised 666 healthy bone marrow donors. All cohort members were sampled while nominally healthy, although unrecorded immune exposures were likely present. The donor was CMV seronegative and was included in the group of about 400 seronegative cohort members. A peripheral blood sample was provided by each donor, and peripheral blood mononuclear cells were used for TCR beta sequencing. Genomic DNA was extracted from the blood cell samples with the Qiagen DNeasy Blood Extraction Kit. The CDR3 numbers 15 residues from cysteine through phenylalanine. The retained sequence is limited to the CDR3, 45 bases, with the frame set at the first base. The germline V gene encodes CDR1 KGHSH and CDR2 LQKENI. Trimming at the junction amounts to 2 bases on V and 2 bases on J, and the germline ends lie 10 bases apart. Library generation was performed with the immunoSEQ multiplex PCR assay. For the multiplex PCR, a mixture combining 60 forward primers for TCR Vbeta segments and 13 reverse primers for TCR Jbeta segments was used. The CDR3 region of rearranged TCR beta genes was amplified from genomic DNA with a multiplex PCR assay. The Illumina HiSeq System was used to sequence the amplified TCR beta libraries as 87-base-pair reads. On the authors' methods: A later analysis tallied 70 million to 100 million unique TCR beta chains across the 666 repertoires, and around 9.9 million of those chains were shared by two or more donors. Raw reads were error-corrected and collapsed into unique sequences by a nearest-neighbor algorithm in which closely related sequences were merged to remove PCR and sequencing errors. V, D and J gene segments were assigned by aligning CDR3 sequences to IMGT reference sequences. For a sequence to be retained, at least a six-nucleotide match to both a V gene segment and a J gene segment was required. Rearrangements were classified as productive when the CDR3 lacked stop codons and remained in frame with V and J, and all other rearrangements were classified as non-productive. Following IMGT convention, CDR3 was defined as the stretch from the second conserved V-encoded cysteine up to the conserved J-encoded phenylalanine. Sequences without an unambiguous match to a single V gene segment were excluded from the earlier analysis of several hundred of the donors. In an earlier analysis of 587 of the donors, a V segment was called functional when productive rearrangements were above 56.7%, and segregating when the standard deviation between donors exceeded 5%. A statistical classification framework was built to diagnose cytomegalovirus status from the catalog of TCR beta chain sequences. A later analysis assigned V and J genes by comparing TCR nucleotide sequences with IMGT/GENE-DB human TR gene sequences. Using the TCRdist pipeline, a later analysis assigned CDR3 sequences along with most-parsimonious VDJ recombination scenarios. In a later analysis, each TCR beta chain was defined by its CDR3 amino acid sequence together with its V-gene family, and reads without a unique V-gene family were excluded. As a way to deal with suspected cross-contamination and a sequencing artifact, a later analysis dropped 500 to 700 nucleotide sequences that were highly shared and had low generation probability. In a later analysis, a clonal expansion index was calculated for each public chain from normalized within-repertoire ranks of inferred template counts. A later analysis computed generation probabilities with a VDJ recombination model fitted to out-of-frame rearrangements, and checked the results against IGoR. Hypergeometric tests were used in a later analysis to score TCR-TCR, TCR-HLA and TCR-CMV co-occurrence, with a repertoire-size bias correction applied to the TCR pairs. A later analysis estimated false discovery rates by permuting HLA or CMV assignments 20 times. In a later analysis, co-occurring TCRs were grouped using DBSCAN, and TCRdist sequence similarity was added for clustering within HLA-allele-positive subsets. Repertoires with fewer than 30,000 or more than 120,000 public chains, plus five repertoires with anomalous nucleotide sharing, were excluded from co-occurrence clustering. TCRdb re-hosts the immuneACCESS table, in-frame sequences only. Its copies lack some clones; in the studies checked, an unresolved V gene accounts for under half of them, and the cause for the rest is not known. V and J calls and clone size are those listed in that table; D and trimming were worked out from the DNA. The sample has 85,000 to 120,000 clones on record, 70% to 85% of them singletons. The leading ten clones occupy more than 3% of the sample.

The origin of this receptor is a man aged 55-75 years in good health and CMV-seronegative. Material for sequencing was PBMCs. The rearranged chain carries TRBV18 and TRBJ1-3; a confident D gene designation cannot be given. The CDR3 corresponds to CASSPEAATGNTIYF. The DNA sequence is given as TGTGCCAGCTCACCAGAGGCAGCAACTGGAAACACCATATATTTT.